The rows below give T cell receptor beta chains drawn from one sample of a study of vaccination and CD4 T cells after COVID-19. Each CDR3 protein is one row after TCRdb ran MiXCR on the PCR reads. The sample yields about 12,000 distinct CDR3 sequences, around 50% seen once. These TCRs' antigens remain unknown. The specimen sequenced was CD4+ T cells from blood, cultured in vitro. Receptors were obtained from a human donor who had recovered from COVID-19. Both conserved end residues are part of each CDR3. The D gene is left open where the match is weak. Size is stated for part of the rows, as once, few or many counts, or as a class when the clone is expanded.

j_gene,abundance,v_gene,d_gene,CDR3aa,CDR3nt
TRBJ2-5,-,TRBV6-2/TRBV6-3,TRBD1,CASSYSGGGETQYF,TGTGCCAGCAGTTACTCAGGGGGCGGCGAGACCCAGTACTTC
TRBJ2-5,-,TRBV20-1,-,CSARYQNQETQYF,TGCAGTGCTAGATACCAAAACCAAGAGACCCAGTACTTC
TRBJ1-5,-,TRBV11-3,-,CASSLRGRGRVSSNQPQHF,TGTGCCAGCAGCCTAAGGGGCCGGGGGCGCGTAAGTAGCAATCAGCCCCAGCATTTT
TRBJ1-1,-,TRBV20-1,-,CSARDNRGVTEAFF,TGCAGTGCTAGAGATAATCGGGGGGTCACTGAAGCTTTCTTT
TRBJ2-3,-,TRBV12-3/TRBV12-4,TRBD2,CASSNLAGGSTDTQYF,TGTGCCAGCAGTAATTTAGCGGGAGGGAGCACAGATACGCAGTATTTT
TRBJ1-1,-,TRBV20-1,TRBD1,CSAPGQGNTEAFF,TGCAGTGCTCCCGGACAGGGGAACACTGAAGCTTTCTTT
TRBJ2-2,-,TRBV25-1,TRBD1,CASSDTGTAINTGELFF,TGTGCCAGCAGTGACACCGGGACAGCCATTAACACCGGGGAGCTGTTTTTT
TRBJ2-1,-,TRBV11-3,-,CASSFWETYNEQFF,TGTGCCAGCAGCTTCTGGGAGACCTACAATGAGCAGTTCTTC
TRBJ2-5,-,TRBV11-2,-,CASSLDLGWVRGPFQETQYF,TGTGCCAGCAGCTTAGATTTAGGATGGGTCAGAGGTCCTTTCCAAGAGACCCAGTACTTC
TRBJ1-1,-,TRBV15,TRBD1,CATSRDQGGNTEAFF,TGTGCCACCAGCAGAGATCAGGGGGGGAACACTGAAGCTTTCTTT
TRBJ1-1,-,TRBV7-2,-,CASIQRAGRFTEAFF,TGTGCCAGCATCCAAAGGGCAGGGCGTTTCACTGAAGCTTTCTTT
TRBJ1-5,few,TRBV21-1,-,CASSKVLTEPNQPQHF,TGTGCCAGCAGCAAAGTCTTGACAGAACCCAATCAGCCCCAGCATTTT
TRBJ2-2,once,TRBV28,TRBD1,CASKTGENTGELFF,TGTGCCAGCAAGACAGGGGAGAACACCGGGGAGCTGTTTTTT
TRBJ1-5,few,TRBV2,-,CASSDSGRPQHF,TGTGCCAGCAGTGATTCCGGGCGGCCCCAGCATTTT
TRBJ1-1,-,TRBV6-1,-,CASSDRGRVGGSDTEAFF,TGTGCCAGCAGTGATCGTGGGAGAGTCGGGGGGAGCGACACTGAAGCTTTCTTT
TRBJ1-2,-,TRBV5-1,TRBD1,CASSLGGQGASGYTF,TGCGCCAGCAGCTTGGGGGGACAGGGGGCGAGTGGCTACACCTTC
TRBJ2-1,once,TRBV5-4,-,CASSLRIRTLNYNEQFF,TGTGCCAGCAGCTTGAGGATCAGGACCTTAAACTACAATGAGCAGTTCTTC
TRBJ1-5,-,TRBV11-2,TRBD1,CASSLDTGGNQPQHF,TGTGCCAGCAGCCTCGATACAGGGGGCAATCAGCCCCAGCATTTT
TRBJ1-5,few,TRBV19,TRBD1,CASSIEEGARQPQHF,TGTGCCAGTAGTATAGAAGAGGGGGCGCGACAGCCCCAGCATTTT
TRBJ1-3,-,TRBV7-9,-,CASSYLSGSGNTIYF,TGTGCCAGCAGCTACCTTTCCGGGTCTGGAAACACCATATATTTT
TRBJ2-7,-,TRBV6-2/TRBV6-3,-,CASNIPRSSYEQYF,TGTGCCAGCAACATTCCCAGATCCTCCTACGAGCAGTACTTC
TRBJ2-5,once,TRBV20-1,TRBD2,CSAKPRLAGGTGAGTQYF,TGCAGTGCCAAACCTCGACTAGCGGGGGGGACCGGGGCTGGGACCCAGTACTTC
TRBJ1-5,few,TRBV30,TRBD1,CACKGRGATGLSNQPQHF,TGTGCCTGTAAAGGTCGGGGAGCGACAGGGCTAAGCAATCAGCCCCAGCATTTT
TRBJ1-1,few,TRBV20-1,-,CSASYKQEKAFF,TGCAGTGCTAGTTACAAACAGGAGAAAGCTTTCTTT
TRBJ1-6,few,TRBV20-1,-,CSARKLANSPLHF,TGCAGTGCTAGGAAGTTGGCTAATTCACCCCTCCACTTT
TRBJ2-1,once,TRBV19,TRBD2,CASTLSGSAYNEQFF,TGTGCCAGTACCCTTAGCGGGAGTGCCTACAATGAGCAGTTCTTC
TRBJ1-2,-,TRBV6-1,-,CASHQGREYRGYTF,TGTGCCAGCCATCAGGGCAGGGAATATCGTGGCTACACCTTC
TRBJ2-1,-,TRBV2,TRBD2,CASSLGSSGLGEQFF,TGTGCCAGCAGCCTTGGTTCTAGCGGGCTAGGCGAGCAGTTCTTC
TRBJ1-1,-,TRBV12-3/TRBV12-4,-,CASSPVRVNTEAFF,TGTGCCAGCAGTCCAGTCAGGGTGAACACTGAAGCTTTCTTT
TRBJ1-2,-,TRBV28,TRBD1,CASSPGGALVANYGYTF,TGTGCCAGCAGCCCAGGGGGCGCTCTGGTGGCTAACTATGGCTACACCTTC
TRBJ2-5,few,TRBV20-1,TRBD1,CSAGQDGETQYF,TGCAGTGCTGGACAGGACGGAGAGACCCAGTACTTC
TRBJ1-2,-,TRBV28,-,CASSLGYRVDYGYTF,TGTGCCAGCAGTTTAGGCTATAGGGTCGACTATGGCTACACCTTC
TRBJ2-3,-,TRBV7-2,TRBD2,CASTSGRARTDTQYF,TGTGCCAGTACTAGCGGGAGGGCCCGCACAGATACGCAGTATTTT
TRBJ1-2,-,TRBV15,-,CATSPGDFGYGYTF,TGTGCCACCAGCCCTGGGGACTTCGGCTATGGCTACACCTTC
TRBJ2-2,-,TRBV6-1,-,CGSDARGTGELFF,TGTGGGTCTGACGCACGAGGGACCGGGGAGCTGTTTTTT
TRBJ2-7,-,TRBV10-3,TRBD1,CAISGTQGAEQYF,TGTGCCATCAGTGGGACACAGGGGGCCGAGCAGTACTTC
TRBJ2-7,-,TRBV20-1,-,CSARDPAGEQYF,TGCAGTGCTAGAGATCCGGCTGGCGAGCAGTACTTC
TRBJ1-5,-,TRBV28,-,CASRGSNQPQHF,TGTGCCAGCAGGGGGTCTAATCAGCCCCAGCATTTT
TRBJ1-5,few,TRBV6-1,-,CASSAQSLSNQPQHF,TGTGCCAGCAGTGCTCAGAGCCTTAGCAATCAGCCCCAGCATTTT
TRBJ1-6,-,TRBV11-2,-,CASSGGTKGNSPLHF,TGTGCCAGCAGCGGGGGGACAAAAGGAAATTCACCCCTCCACTTT
TRBJ2-1,-,TRBV19,TRBD2,CASNILAGGQNEQFF,TGTGCCAGTAACATTCTAGCGGGGGGGCAGAATGAGCAGTTCTTC
TRBJ2-3,few,TRBV19,-,CASSRDSSTDTQYF,TGTGCCAGTAGTAGGGACTCAAGCACAGATACGCAGTATTTT
TRBJ2-7,-,TRBV6-2/TRBV6-3,TRBD2,CASSYKAGGFSYEQYF,TGTGCCAGCAGTTACAAAGCGGGGGGGTTCTCCTACGAGCAGTACTTC
TRBJ1-4,few,TRBV28,TRBD1,CASSLGTGYEKLFF,TGTGCCAGCAGCCTCGGGACAGGGTATGAAAAACTGTTTTTT
TRBJ2-3,-,TRBV2,-,CASSLGAGGIDTQYF,TGTGCCAGCAGCCTAGGGGCAGGGGGGATAGATACGCAGTATTTT
TRBJ2-7,-,TRBV6-2/TRBV6-3,TRBD2,CASRRLAGDPYEQYF,TGTGCCAGCAGACGCCTAGCGGGGGACCCCTACGAGCAGTACTTC
TRBJ2-3,-,TRBV21-1,-,CASSALAGGSTDTQYF,TGTGCCAGCAGCGCTCTAGCGGGGGGGAGCACAGATACGCAGTATTTT
TRBJ2-1,-,TRBV5-1,-,CASRAESSYNEQFF,TGCGCCAGCAGAGCGGAAAGCTCCTACAATGAGCAGTTCTTC
TRBJ1-1,-,TRBV20-1,-,CSARTPGAEVAFF,TGCAGTGCTAGAACCCCCGGAGCCGAAGTGGCTTTCTTT
TRBJ2-3,few,TRBV27,-,CASSFSTDTQYF,TGTGCCAGCAGTTTTAGCACAGATACGCAGTATTTT
TRBJ2-3,-,TRBV20-1,TRBD1,CSASSLDRGFTDTQYF,TGCAGTGCTAGCTCTCTGGACAGGGGATTCACAGATACGCAGTATTTT
TRBJ2-5,-,TRBV5-4,TRBD2,CASTLAQREETQYF,TGTGCCAGCACCCTGGCCCAGCGGGAGGAGACCCAGTACTTC
TRBJ1-2,few,TRBV25-1,-,CASSMENYGYTF,TGTGCCAGCAGTATGGAAAACTATGGCTACACCTTC
TRBJ2-3,-,TRBV20-1,TRBD2,CSARDPSGGLIDTQYF,TGCAGTGCTAGAGATCCGAGCGGGGGATTGATAGATACGCAGTATTTT
TRBJ2-5,-,TRBV19,-,CASSISHQETQYF,TGTGCCAGTAGTATCTCCCACCAAGAGACCCAGTACTTC
TRBJ2-3,-,TRBV20-1,-,CSASPSLGARDSPTQYF,TGCAGTGCTAGTCCCTCTCTGGGGGCTAGGGACTCTCCAACGCAGTATTTT
TRBJ1-3,few,TRBV20-1,-,CSARIGNTIYF,TGCAGTGCTCGGATTGGAAACACCATATATTTT
TRBJ2-3,-,TRBV11-3,-,CASSGRGGTDTQYF,TGTGCCAGCAGCGGAAGGGGGGGCACAGATACGCAGTATTTT
TRBJ2-7,-,TRBV18,-,CASSPPGARWEQYF,TGTGCCAGCTCCCCCCCGGGAGCCCGGTGGGAGCAGTACTTC
TRBJ1-5,-,TRBV20-1,-,CSAQGTYSNQPQHF,TGCAGTGCTCAGGGGACCTATAGCAATCAGCCCCAGCATTTT